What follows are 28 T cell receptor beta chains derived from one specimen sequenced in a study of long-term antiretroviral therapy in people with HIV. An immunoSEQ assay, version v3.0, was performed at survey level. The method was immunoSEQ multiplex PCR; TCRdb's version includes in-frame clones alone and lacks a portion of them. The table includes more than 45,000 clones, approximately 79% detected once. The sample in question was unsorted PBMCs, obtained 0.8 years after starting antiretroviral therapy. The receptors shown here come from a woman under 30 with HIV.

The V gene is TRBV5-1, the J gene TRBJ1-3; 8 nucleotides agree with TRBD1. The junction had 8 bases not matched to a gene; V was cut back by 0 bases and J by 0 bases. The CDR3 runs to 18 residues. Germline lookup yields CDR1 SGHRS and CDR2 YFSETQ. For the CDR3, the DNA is TGCGCCAGCAGCTTGGCGGCAGGGGGCGGAAGCTCTGGAAACACCATATATTTT. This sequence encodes CASSLAAGGGSSGNTIYF.

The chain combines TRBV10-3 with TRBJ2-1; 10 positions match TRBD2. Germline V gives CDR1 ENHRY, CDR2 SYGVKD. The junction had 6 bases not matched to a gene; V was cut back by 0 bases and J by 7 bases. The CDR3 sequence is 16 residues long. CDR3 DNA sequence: TGTGCCATCAGTGAGTCGGATAGCGGGAGGAGTAATGAGCAGTTCTTC. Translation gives CAISESDSGRSNEQFF.

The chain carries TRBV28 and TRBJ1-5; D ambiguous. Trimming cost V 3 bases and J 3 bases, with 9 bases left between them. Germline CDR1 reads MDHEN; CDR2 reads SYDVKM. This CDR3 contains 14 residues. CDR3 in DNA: TGTGCCAGCAGTTTTTGGGGTACCAATCAGCCCCAGCATTTT. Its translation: CASSFWGTNQPQHF.

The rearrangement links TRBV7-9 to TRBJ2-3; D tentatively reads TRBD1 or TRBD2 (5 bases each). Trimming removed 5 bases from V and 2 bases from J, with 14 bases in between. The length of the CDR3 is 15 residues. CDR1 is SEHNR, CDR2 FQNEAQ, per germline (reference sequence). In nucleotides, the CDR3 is TGTGCCAGCAGCCCCCGGGACCCACACACAGATACGCAGTATTTT. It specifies CASSPRDPHTDTQYF.

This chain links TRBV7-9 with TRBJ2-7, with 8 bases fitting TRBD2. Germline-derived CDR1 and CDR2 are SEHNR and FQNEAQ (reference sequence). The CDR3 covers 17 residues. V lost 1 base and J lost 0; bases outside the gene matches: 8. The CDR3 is CASSLESPGGSSYEQYF. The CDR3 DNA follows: TGTGCCAGCAGCTTAGAATCTCCGGGAGGGAGCTCCTACGAGCAGTACTTC.

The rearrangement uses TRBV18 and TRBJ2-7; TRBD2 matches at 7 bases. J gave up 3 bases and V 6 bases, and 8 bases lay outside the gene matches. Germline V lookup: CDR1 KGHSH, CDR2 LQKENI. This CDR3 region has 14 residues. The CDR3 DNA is TGTGCCAGCTCTCTAGGAGGGACTATCTACGAGCAGTACTTC. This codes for CASSLGGTIYEQYF. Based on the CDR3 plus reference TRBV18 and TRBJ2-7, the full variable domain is NAGVMQNPRHLVRRRGQEARLRCSPMKGHSHVYWYRQLPEEGLKFMVYLQKENIIDESGMPKERFSAEFPKEGPSILRIQQVVRGDSAAYFCASSLGGTIYEQYFGPGTRLTVT.

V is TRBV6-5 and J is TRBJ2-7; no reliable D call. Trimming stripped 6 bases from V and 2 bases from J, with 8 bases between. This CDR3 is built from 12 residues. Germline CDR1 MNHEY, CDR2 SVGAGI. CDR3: CASRAPAYEQYF. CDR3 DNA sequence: TGTGCCAGCAGAGCTCCCGCCTACGAGCAGTACTTC.

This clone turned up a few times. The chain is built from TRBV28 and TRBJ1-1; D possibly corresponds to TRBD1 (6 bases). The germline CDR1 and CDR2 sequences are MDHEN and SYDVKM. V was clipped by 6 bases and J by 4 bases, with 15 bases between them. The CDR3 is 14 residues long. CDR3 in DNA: TGTGCCAGCAGGTCACAGGGATATAGCACTGAAGCTTTCTTT. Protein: CASRSQGYSTEAFF.

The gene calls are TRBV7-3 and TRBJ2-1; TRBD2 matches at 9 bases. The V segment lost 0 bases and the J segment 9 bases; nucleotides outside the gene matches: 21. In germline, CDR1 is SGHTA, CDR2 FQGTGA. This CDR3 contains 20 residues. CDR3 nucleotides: TGTGCCAGCAGCTTAACAGGAGTCCGCATCATAGCGGGAGAAGGGAGTGAGCAGTTCTTC. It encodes CASSLTGVRIIAGEGSEQFF.

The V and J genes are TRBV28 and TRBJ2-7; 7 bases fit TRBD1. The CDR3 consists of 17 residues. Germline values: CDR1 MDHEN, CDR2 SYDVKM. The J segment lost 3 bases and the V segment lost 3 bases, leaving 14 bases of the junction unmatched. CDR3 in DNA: TGTGCCAGCAGTTTGGGGGTGTTACGGGACAGTAACTACGAGCAGTACTTC. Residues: CASSLGVLRDSNYEQYF.

CDR3: CASSFRQGAEDTQYF. In nucleotides, the CDR3 is TGCGCCAGCAGCTTCAGACAGGGGGCAGAAGATACGCAGTATTTT. This chain links TRBV5-1 with TRBJ2-3; the match to TRBD1 covers 10 bases. With V trimmed by 2 bases and J by 5 bases, 5 bases remained unmatched. This CDR3 has 15 amino acids. Germline V gene data show CDR1 as SGHRS and CDR2 as YFSETQ.

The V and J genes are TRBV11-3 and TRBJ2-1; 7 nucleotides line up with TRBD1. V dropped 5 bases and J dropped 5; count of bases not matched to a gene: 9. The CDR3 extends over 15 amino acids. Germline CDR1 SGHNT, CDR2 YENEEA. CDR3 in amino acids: CASSPRAGTDNEQFF. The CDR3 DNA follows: TGTGCCAGCAGCCCCAGGGCCGGGACAGACAATGAGCAGTTCTTC.

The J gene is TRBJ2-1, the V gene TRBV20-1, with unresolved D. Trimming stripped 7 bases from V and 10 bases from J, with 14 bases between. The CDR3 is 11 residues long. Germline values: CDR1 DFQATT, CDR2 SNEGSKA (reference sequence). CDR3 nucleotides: TGCAGTGAATATGCGGAAATAGAGCAGTTCTTC. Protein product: CSEYAEIEQFF.

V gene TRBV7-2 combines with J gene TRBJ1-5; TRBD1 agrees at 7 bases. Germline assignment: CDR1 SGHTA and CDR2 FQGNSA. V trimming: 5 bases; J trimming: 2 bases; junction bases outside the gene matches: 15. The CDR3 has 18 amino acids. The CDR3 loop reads CASSPTPTGPGGNQPQHF. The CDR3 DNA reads TGTGCCAGCAGCCCTACACCGACAGGGCCAGGTGGCAATCAGCCCCAGCATTTT.

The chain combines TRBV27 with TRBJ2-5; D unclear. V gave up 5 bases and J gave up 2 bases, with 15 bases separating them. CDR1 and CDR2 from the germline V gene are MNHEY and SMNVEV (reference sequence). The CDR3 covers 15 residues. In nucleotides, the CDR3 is TGTGCCAGCAGTGAGTTTCTGGGGTTACAAGAGACCCAGTACTTC. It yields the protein CASSEFLGLQETQYF.

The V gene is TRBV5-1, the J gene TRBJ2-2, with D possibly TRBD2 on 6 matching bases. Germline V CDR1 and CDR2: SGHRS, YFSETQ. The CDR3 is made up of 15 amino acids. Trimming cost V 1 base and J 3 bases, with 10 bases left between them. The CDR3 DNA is TGCGCCAGCAGCTTGAACCGGGAGTACACCGGGGAGCTGTTTTTT. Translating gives CASSLNREYTGELFF.

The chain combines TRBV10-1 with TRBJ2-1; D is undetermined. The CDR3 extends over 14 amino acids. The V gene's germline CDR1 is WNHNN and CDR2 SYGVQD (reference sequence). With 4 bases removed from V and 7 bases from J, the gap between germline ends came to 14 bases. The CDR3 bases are TGCGCCAGCAGTGTGCACGACGATGTTAATGAGCAGTTCTTC. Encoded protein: CASSVHDDVNEQFF.

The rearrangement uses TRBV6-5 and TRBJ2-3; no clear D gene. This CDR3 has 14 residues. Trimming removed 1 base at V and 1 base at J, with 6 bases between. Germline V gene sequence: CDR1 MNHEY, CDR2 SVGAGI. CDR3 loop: CASSYFPGTDTQYF. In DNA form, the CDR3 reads TGTGCCAGCAGTTACTTTCCAGGCACAGATACGCAGTATTTT.

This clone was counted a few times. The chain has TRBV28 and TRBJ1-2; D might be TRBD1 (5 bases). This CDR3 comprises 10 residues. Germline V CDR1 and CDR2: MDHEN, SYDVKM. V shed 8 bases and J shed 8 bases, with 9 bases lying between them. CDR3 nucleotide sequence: TGTGCCAGCGGAGGGACGGGCTACACCTTC. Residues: CASGGTGYTF.

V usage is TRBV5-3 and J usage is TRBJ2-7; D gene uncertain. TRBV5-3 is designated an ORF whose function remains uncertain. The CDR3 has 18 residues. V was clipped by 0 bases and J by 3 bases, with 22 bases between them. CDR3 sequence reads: CARSLGKGMRKFGYEQYF. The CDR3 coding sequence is TGTGCCAGAAGCTTGGGTAAAGGGATGCGTAAGTTTGGCTACGAGCAGTACTTC.

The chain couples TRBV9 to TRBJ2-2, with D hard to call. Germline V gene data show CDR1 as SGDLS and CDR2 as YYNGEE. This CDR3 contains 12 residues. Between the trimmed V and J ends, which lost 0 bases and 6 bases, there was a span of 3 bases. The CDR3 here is CASSVVPGELFF. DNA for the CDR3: TGTGCCAGCAGCGTAGTGCCCGGGGAGCTGTTTTTT.

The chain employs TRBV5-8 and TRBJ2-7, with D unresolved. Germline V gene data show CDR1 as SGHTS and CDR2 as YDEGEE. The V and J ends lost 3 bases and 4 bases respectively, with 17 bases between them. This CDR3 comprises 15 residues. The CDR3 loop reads CASSSLTPSRYEQYF. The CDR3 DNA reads TGTGCCAGCAGCTCTCTTACCCCCTCCCGGTACGAGCAGTACTTC.

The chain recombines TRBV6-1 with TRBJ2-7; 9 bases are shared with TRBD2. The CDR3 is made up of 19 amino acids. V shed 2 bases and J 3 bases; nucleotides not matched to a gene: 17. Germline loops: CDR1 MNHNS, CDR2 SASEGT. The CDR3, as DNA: TGTGCCAGCAGTGAAATCGGAGGGGCTAGCGGGGCGGTGGACTACGAGCAGTACTTC. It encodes CASSEIGGASGAVDYEQYF.

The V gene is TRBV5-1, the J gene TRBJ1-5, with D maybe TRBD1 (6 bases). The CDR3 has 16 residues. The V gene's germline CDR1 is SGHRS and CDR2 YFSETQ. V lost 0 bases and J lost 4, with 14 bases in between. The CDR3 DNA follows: TGCGCCAGCAGCTTGGGAGGGGACAACTTAAATCAGCCCCAGCATTTT. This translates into CASSLGGDNLNQPQHF. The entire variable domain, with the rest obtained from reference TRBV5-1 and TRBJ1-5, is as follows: KAGVTQTPRYLIKTRGQQVTLSCSPISGHRSVSWYQQTPGQGLQFLFEYFSETQRNKGNFPGRFSGRQFSNSRSEMNVSTLELGDSALYLCASSLGGDNLNQPQHFGDGTRLSIL.

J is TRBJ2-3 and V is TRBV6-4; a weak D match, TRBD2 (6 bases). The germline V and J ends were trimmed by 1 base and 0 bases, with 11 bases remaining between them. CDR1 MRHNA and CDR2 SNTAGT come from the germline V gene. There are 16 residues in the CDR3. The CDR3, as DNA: TGTGCCAGCAGTGACTTGGCGGGGTTTAGCACAGATACGCAGTATTTT. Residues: CASSDLAGFSTDTQYF.

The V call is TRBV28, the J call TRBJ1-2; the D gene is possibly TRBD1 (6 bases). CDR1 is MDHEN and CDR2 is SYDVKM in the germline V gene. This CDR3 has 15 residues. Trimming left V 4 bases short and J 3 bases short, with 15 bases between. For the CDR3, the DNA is TGTGCCAGCAGTTACCCGCTGGGGGGCTACTATGGCTACACCTTC. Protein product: CASSYPLGGYYGYTF.

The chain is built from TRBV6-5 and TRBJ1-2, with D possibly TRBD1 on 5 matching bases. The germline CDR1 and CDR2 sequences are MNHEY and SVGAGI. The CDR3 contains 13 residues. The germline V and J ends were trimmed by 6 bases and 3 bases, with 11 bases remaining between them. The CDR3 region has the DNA TGTGCCAGCAGAGAAAGGGGCGACTATGGCTACACCTTC. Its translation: CASRERGDYGYTF.

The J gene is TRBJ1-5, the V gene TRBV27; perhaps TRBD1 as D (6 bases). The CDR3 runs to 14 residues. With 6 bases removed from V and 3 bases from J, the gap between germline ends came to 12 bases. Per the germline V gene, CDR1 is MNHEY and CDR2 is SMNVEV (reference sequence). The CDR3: CASSQTGYNQPQHF. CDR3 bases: TGTGCCAGCAGCCAAACAGGGTACAATCAGCCCCAGCATTTT.